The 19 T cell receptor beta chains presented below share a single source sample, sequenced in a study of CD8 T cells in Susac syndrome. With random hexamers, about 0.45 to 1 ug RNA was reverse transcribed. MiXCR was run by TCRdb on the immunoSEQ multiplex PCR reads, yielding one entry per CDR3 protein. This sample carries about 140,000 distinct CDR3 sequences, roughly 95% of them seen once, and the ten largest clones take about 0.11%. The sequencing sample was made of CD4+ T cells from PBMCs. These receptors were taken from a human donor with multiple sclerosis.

As DNA, the CDR3 is TGTGCCAGCAGCCCCCGGAGACAGGGACACAATGAGCAGTTCTTC. Translation gives CASSPRRQGHNEQFF. The chain joins TRBV3-1 to TRBJ2-1; 7 nucleotides line up with TRBD1. Trimming took 4 bases from V and 5 from J; bases not matched to a gene: 8. CDR1 and CDR2 from the germline V gene are LGHDT and YNNKEL (reference sequence). The CDR3 is made up of 15 amino acids.

The CDR3 region is CASSLGPRAVNYGYTF. The CDR3 nucleotides read TGTGCCAGCAGCTTAGGTCCTCGGGCGGTGAACTATGGCTACACCTTC. This chain joins TRBV7-9 and TRBJ1-2; D is ambiguous. CDR1 is SEHNR and CDR2 is FQNEAQ in the germline V gene (reference sequence). There are 16 residues in the CDR3. V was clipped by 1 base and J by 2 bases, with 14 bases between them.

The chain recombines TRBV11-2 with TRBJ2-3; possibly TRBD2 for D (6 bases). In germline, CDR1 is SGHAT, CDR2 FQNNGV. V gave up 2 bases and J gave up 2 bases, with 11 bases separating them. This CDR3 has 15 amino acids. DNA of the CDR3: TGTGCCAGCAGCTTATCGCGCGGGATCACAGATACGCAGTATTTT. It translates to CASSLSRGITDTQYF.

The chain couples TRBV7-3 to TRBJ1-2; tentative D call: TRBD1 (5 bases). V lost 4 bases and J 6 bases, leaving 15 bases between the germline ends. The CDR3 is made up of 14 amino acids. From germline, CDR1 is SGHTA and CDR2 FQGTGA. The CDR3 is CASSSQVTGHGYTF. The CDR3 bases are TGTGCCAGCAGCTCCCAAGTCACGGGGCATGGCTACACCTTC.

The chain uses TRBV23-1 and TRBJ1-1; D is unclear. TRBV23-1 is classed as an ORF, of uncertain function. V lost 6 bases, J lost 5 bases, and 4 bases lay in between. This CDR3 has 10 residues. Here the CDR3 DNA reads TGCGCCAGCAGATTAACTGAAGCTTTCTTT. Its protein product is CASRLTEAFF.

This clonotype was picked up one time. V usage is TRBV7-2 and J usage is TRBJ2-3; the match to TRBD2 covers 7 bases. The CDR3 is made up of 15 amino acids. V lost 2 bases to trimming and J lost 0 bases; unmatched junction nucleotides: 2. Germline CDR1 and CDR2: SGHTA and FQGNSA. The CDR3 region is CASSLWRESTDTQYF. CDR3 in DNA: TGTGCCAGCAGCTTATGGCGGGAGAGCACAGATACGCAGTATTTT.

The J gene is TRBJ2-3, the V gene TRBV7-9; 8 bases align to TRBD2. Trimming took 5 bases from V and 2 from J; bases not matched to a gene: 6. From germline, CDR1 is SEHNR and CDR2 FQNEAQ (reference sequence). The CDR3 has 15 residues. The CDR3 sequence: CASSNSGTPTDTQYF. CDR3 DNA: TGTGCCAGCAGCAATAGCGGGACACCCACAGATACGCAGTATTTT.

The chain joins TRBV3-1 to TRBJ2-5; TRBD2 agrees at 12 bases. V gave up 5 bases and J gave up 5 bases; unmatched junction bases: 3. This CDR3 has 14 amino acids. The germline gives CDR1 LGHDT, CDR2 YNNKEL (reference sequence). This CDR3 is CASSDGTSGETQYF. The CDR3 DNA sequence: TGTGCCAGCAGCGACGGGACTAGCGGGGAGACCCAGTACTTC.

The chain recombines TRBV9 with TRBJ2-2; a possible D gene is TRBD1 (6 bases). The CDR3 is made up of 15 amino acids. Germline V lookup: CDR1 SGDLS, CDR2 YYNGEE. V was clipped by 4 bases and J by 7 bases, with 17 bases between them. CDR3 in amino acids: CASSPFNRENGELFF. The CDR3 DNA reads TGTGCCAGCAGCCCCTTTAACAGGGAAAACGGGGAGCTGTTTTTT.

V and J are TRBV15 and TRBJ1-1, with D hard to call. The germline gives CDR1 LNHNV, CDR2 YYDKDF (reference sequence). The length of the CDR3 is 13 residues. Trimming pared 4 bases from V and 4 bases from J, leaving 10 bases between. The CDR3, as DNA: TGTGCCACCAGCACGGAATTGAGCACTGAAGCTTTCTTT. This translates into CATSTELSTEAFF.

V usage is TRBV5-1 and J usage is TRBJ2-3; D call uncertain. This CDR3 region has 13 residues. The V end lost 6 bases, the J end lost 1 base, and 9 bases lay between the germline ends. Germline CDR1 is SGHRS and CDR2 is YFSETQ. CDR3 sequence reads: CASNNQGTDTQYF. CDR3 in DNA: TGCGCCAGCAACAATCAAGGCACAGATACGCAGTATTTT.

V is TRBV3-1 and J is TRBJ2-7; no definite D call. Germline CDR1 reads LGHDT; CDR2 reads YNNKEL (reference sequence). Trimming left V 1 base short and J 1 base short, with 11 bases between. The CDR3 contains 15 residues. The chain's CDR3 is CASSQAGIASYEQYF. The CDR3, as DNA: TGTGCCAGCAGCCAAGCCGGCATAGCATCCTACGAGCAGTACTTC.

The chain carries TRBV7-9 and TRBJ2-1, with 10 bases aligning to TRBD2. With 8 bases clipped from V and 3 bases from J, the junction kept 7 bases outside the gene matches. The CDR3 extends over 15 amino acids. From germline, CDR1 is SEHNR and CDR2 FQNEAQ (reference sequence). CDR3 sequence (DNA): TGTGCCAGCTCCCTAGCGGGAGCGATCTACAATGAGCAGTTCTTC. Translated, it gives CASSLAGAIYNEQFF.

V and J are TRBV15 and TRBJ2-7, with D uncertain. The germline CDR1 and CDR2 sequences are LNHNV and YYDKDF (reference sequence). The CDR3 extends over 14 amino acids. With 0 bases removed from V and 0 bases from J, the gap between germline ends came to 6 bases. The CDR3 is CATSRDPDSYEQYF. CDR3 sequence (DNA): TGTGCCACCAGCAGAGACCCGGACTCCTACGAGCAGTACTTC.

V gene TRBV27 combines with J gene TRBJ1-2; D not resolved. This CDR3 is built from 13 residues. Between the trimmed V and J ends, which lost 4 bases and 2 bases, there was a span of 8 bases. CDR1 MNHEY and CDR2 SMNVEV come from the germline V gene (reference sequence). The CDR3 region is CASSSIGNYGYTF. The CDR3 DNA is TGTGCCAGCAGTTCTATAGGAAACTATGGCTACACCTTC.

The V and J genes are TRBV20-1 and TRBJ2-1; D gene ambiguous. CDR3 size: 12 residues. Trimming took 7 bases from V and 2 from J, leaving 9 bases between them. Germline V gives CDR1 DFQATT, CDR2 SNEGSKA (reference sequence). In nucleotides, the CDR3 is TGCAGTGGATCTATTCCCTACAATGAGCAGTTCTTC. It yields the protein CSGSIPYNEQFF.

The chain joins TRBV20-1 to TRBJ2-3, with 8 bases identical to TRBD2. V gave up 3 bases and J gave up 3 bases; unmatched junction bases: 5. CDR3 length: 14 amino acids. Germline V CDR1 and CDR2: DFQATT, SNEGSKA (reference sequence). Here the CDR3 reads CSASTGGQTDTQYF. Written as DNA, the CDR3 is TGCAGTGCTAGTACGGGAGGGCAGACAGATACGCAGTATTTT.

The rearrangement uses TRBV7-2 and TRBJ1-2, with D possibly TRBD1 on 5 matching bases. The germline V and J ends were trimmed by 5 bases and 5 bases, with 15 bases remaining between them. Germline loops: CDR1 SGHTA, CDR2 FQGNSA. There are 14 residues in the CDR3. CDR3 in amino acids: CASSPRTPTYGYTF. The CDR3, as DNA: TGTGCCAGCAGCCCAAGGACACCGACTTATGGCTACACCTTC.

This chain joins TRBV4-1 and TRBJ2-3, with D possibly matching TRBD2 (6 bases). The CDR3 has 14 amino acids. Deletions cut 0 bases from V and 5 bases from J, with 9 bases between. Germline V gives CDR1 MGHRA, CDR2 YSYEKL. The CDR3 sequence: CASSQEGGGDTQYF. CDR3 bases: TGCGCCAGCAGCCAAGAGGGGGGAGGAGATACGCAGTATTTT.